Shown below are 23 T cell receptor beta chains from a single sample sequenced in a study of a mutant IDH1 vaccine in newly diagnosed glioma. Noted time point: baseline, week 1 (first vaccination visit). Treatment given: pre-vaccination baseline after standard-of-care therapy. The table came from immunoSEQ multiplex PCR; TCRdb's copy has only in-frame clones and leaves some out. The sample yields about 88,000 clones, around 80% seen once. The source material was PBMCs, sampled from a glioma patient treated with radiotherapy, temozolomide or both. The receptors shown here come from a man aged 35 to 55 with glioma. Some clones in this sample may be carry-over from other donors' samples.

This clone was found once. The V call is TRBV30, the J call TRBJ1-2; TRBD1 matches at 9 bases. Trimming at V came to 3 bases and at J to 14 bases, leaving 10 bases not matched to a gene. The CDR3 runs 12 residues. The germline CDR1 and CDR2 sequences are GTSNPN and SVGIG (reference sequence). CDR3 amino acids: CAWRTGGAFSTF. CDR3 nucleotides: TGTGCCTGGAGAACAGGGGGCGCTTTTTCTACCTTC.

This clone was counted only a few times. V gene TRBV2 combines with J gene TRBJ2-7, with a tentative D call TRBD1 (6 bases). This CDR3 has 14 amino acids. Germline V gene lookup returns CDR1 SNHLY and CDR2 FYNNEI. V was cut by 6 bases and J by 2 bases, with 14 bases left in between. The CDR3 is CASSKQRGTYEQYF. CDR3 nucleotides: TGTGCCAGCAGCAAACAAAGGGGGACCTACGAGCAGTACTTC.

The rearrangement links TRBV28 to TRBJ1-1, with unresolved D. Germline V gene sequence: CDR1 MDHEN, CDR2 SYDVKM. V dropped 2 bases and J dropped 2 bases, with 9 bases sitting between them. CDR3 length equals 14 residues. Here the CDR3 reads CASSLGWGNTEAFF. CDR3 bases: TGTGCCAGCAGTTTAGGTTGGGGTAACACTGAAGCTTTCTTT.

The gene calls are TRBV5-8 and TRBJ1-2; D unresolved. The germline V and J ends were trimmed by 1 base and 7 bases, with 8 bases remaining between them. This CDR3 comprises 12 residues. Germline V gene data show CDR1 as SGHTS and CDR2 as YDEGEE. CDR3 amino acids: CASSLQRGGYTF. In DNA, the CDR3 is TGTGCCAGCAGCTTGCAACGCGGTGGCTACACCTTC.

The table lists this clone with a few counts. CDR3 nucleotides: TGCGCCAGCAGCTTGGAAGGCCAGGGGGCAGGCTACACCTTC. Translating gives CASSLEGQGAGYTF. The chain couples TRBV5-1 to TRBJ1-2; 8 bases map to TRBD1. The CDR3 totals 14 residues. The ends lost 0 bases at V and 8 bases at J; junction bases unmatched: 6. Germline loops: CDR1 SGHRS, CDR2 YFSETQ.

This clone was found once. The chain recombines TRBV9 with TRBJ2-1; 8 positions match TRBD1. The CDR3 has 15 residues. V lost 3 bases and J lost 4; bases outside the gene matches: 6. CDR1 is SGDLS and CDR2 is YYNGEE in the germline V gene. The CDR3 nucleotides are TGTGCCAGCAGCGACCGGGACAGGCAGTACAATGAGCAGTTCTTC. Protein: CASSDRDRQYNEQFF.

For the CDR3, the DNA is TGCGCCAGCCAGACCCGGGACCGACGCTACGAGCAGTACTTC. This translates into CASQTRDRRYEQYF. The V and J genes are TRBV10-2 and TRBJ2-7; TRBD1 or TRBD2 may be the D gene (5 bases each). Germline assignment: CDR1 WSHSY and CDR2 SAAADI. Trimming shortened V by 8 bases and J by 3 bases, and 17 bases separated the two germline ends. The CDR3 has 14 amino acids.

The chain uses TRBV6-5 and TRBJ1-1; D might be TRBD1 (6 bases). Germline values: CDR1 MNHEY, CDR2 SVGAGI. The germline V and J ends were trimmed by 0 bases and 6 bases, with 17 bases remaining between them. The CDR3 totals 16 residues. CDR3 amino acids: CASSYSKGTRAPEAFF. CDR3 sequence (DNA): TGTGCCAGCAGTTACTCGAAGGGGACACGAGCCCCTGAAGCTTTCTTT.

J is TRBJ2-5 and V is TRBV27, with a tentative D call TRBD2 (5 bases). Germline V gene sequence: CDR1 MNHEY, CDR2 SMNVEV (reference sequence). Trimming took off 2 bases at V and 2 bases at J, with 18 bases between the two ends. The CDR3 spans 17 residues. The CDR3: CASSLVRRGIRQETQYF. CDR3 nucleotides: TGTGCCAGCAGTTTAGTCCGCAGAGGGATTCGGCAAGAGACCCAGTACTTC.

The chain uses TRBV18 and TRBJ1-4; no clear D gene. In germline, CDR1 is KGHSH, CDR2 LQKENI. With 6 bases removed from V and 7 bases from J, the gap between germline ends came to 12 bases. The CDR3 is made up of 13 amino acids. The CDR3 DNA reads as TGTGCCAGCTCCCCTAGGAGAGGTGAAAAACTGTTTTTT. Residues: CASSPRRGEKLFF.

The J gene is TRBJ1-4, the V gene TRBV4-2; 8 nucleotides align to TRBD1. The CDR3 extends over 16 amino acids. V shed 1 base, J shed 5 bases, and the junction held 6 bases outside the gene matches. In germline, CDR1 is LGHNA, CDR2 YNFKEQ. CDR3 loop: CASSQAGTGVNEKLFF. The CDR3 DNA reads as TGTGCCAGCAGCCAAGCTGGGACAGGAGTAAATGAAAAACTGTTTTTT.

V usage is TRBV2 and J usage is TRBJ2-1, with 14 bases that match TRBD2. The CDR3 has 13 residues. Germline loops: CDR1 SNHLY, CDR2 FYNNEI. The V and J ends lost 6 bases and 12 bases, in that order; junction bases with no gene match: 4. CDR3 nucleotides: TGTGCCAGCAGGGCTGGACTAGCGGGGGGGCAGTTCTTC. Its protein product is CASRAGLAGGQFF.

This clone was found a few times. The chain recombines TRBV19 with TRBJ1-2, with D unresolved. The germline gives CDR1 LNHDA, CDR2 SQIVND (reference sequence). Trimming stripped 5 bases from V and 4 bases from J, with 14 bases between. CDR3 length: 14 amino acids. The CDR3 spells CASSPGNVPYGYTF. CDR3 nucleotide sequence: TGTGCCAGTAGTCCTGGGAACGTTCCCTATGGCTACACCTTC.

The rearrangement joins TRBV4-1 to TRBJ1-2; D might be TRBD1 (5 bases). V was pared by 3 bases and J by 4 bases, with 9 bases between. CDR3 length equals 13 residues. CDR1 MGHRA and CDR2 YSYEKL come from the germline V gene. The CDR3 protein is CASSQGQGYGYTF. In nucleotides, the CDR3 is TGCGCCAGCAGCCAGGGCCAGGGCTATGGCTACACCTTC.

The count of this clone is one. V and J are TRBV5-1 and TRBJ1-4, with 8 bases that match TRBD1. After removal of 7 bases from V and 7 bases from J, the junction contained 9 bases not matched to a gene. CDR1 is SGHRS, CDR2 YFSETQ, per germline. The CDR3 covers 14 residues. The CDR3: CASAMDRVGEKLFF. The CDR3 nucleotides are TGCGCCAGCGCCATGGACAGGGTGGGTGAAAAACTGTTTTTT.

The sample holds one count of this clone. The chain is built from TRBV5-1 and TRBJ2-1, with TRBD2 matching over 7 bases. The CDR3 consists of 16 residues. V gave up 2 bases and J gave up 0 bases; unmatched junction bases: 5. The germline V gene has CDR1 SGHRS and CDR2 YFSETQ. CDR3 DNA sequence: TGCGCCAGCAGCTTCTCGGGCGGGAGCTCCTACAATGAGCAGTTCTTC. Translation gives CASSFSGGSSYNEQFF.

This clone came up a few times. The V call is TRBV10-1, the J call TRBJ1-6, with a weak D call TRBD1 (5 bases). This CDR3 spans 14 amino acids. CDR1 and CDR2 from the germline V gene are WNHNN and SYGVQD (reference sequence). V was pared by 3 bases and J by 8 bases, with 11 bases between. The CDR3 here is CASSDGDRDSPLHF. The CDR3 DNA follows: TGCGCCAGCAGTGACGGGGACCGAGATTCACCCCTCCACTTT.

J is TRBJ1-2 and V is TRBV5-1; 8 bases line up with TRBD1. The CDR3 covers 14 residues. The ends lost 4 bases at V and 4 bases at J; junction bases unmatched: 6. Germline-derived CDR1 and CDR2 are SGHRS and YFSETQ. The DNA of the CDR3 is TGCGCCAGCAGCGACAGACAGGGGACCTATGGCTACACCTTC. Translated: CASSDRQGTYGYTF.

The rearrangement uses TRBV15 and TRBJ2-5; 10 nucleotides agree with TRBD1. CDR3 length equals 15 residues. The V and J ends lost 3 bases and 5 bases, in that order; junction bases with no gene match: 6. Germline V gives CDR1 LNHNV, CDR2 YYDKDF (reference sequence). The CDR3 loop is CATSRTGGISETQYF. CDR3 DNA: TGTGCCACCAGCAGGACAGGGGGCATTTCGGAGACCCAGTACTTC.

The rearrangement joins TRBV7-9 to TRBJ1-4, with D maybe TRBD1 (6 bases). CDR3 length: 15 amino acids. Trimming left V 4 bases short and J 4 bases short, with 13 bases between. Per germline, CDR1 SEHNR and CDR2 FQNEAQ (reference sequence). The CDR3 sequence is CASSSRGGNNEKLFF. CDR3 nucleotide sequence: TGTGCCAGCAGCTCTAGAGGGGGTAATAATGAAAAACTGTTTTTT.

This clone was counted only a few times. V is TRBV7-5 and J is TRBJ2-6; the tabulated D call, TRBD1, remains unverified against the DNA. TRBV7-5 is listed as a pseudogene. The CDR3 consists of 20 residues. The CDR3 region is CARSEGGQGLPYSGANVLTF. Here the CDR3 DNA reads TGTGCCAGAAGCGAAGGGGGACAGGGGCTCCCTTACTCTGGGGCCAACGTCCTGACTTTC.

The chain has TRBV6-5 and TRBJ2-5; D possibly uses TRBD1 or TRBD2 (6 bases each). Trimming shortened V by 4 bases and J by 2 bases, and 11 bases separated the two germline ends. Germline V CDR1 and CDR2: MNHEY, SVGAGI. The CDR3 is 14 residues long. Written as DNA, the CDR3 is TGTGCCAGCAGTTCCCGAGGGGGGCAAGAGACCCAGTACTTC. Amino acid sequence: CASSSRGGQETQYF.

This rearrangement joins TRBV9 to TRBJ2-7; the D is unclear. V lost 1 base to trimming and J lost 0 bases, with 8 bases between them. Germline lookup yields CDR1 SGDLS and CDR2 YYNGEE. The CDR3 is 14 residues long. CDR3 sequence: CASSVTADSYEQYF. CDR3 DNA sequence: TGTGCCAGCAGCGTAACAGCAGACTCCTACGAGCAGTACTTC. Variable domain in full (rest from reference TRBV9 and TRBJ2-7): DSGVTQTPKHLITATGQRVTLRCSPRSGDLSVYWYQQSLDQGLQFLIQYYNGEERAKGNILERFSAQQFPDLHSELNLSSLELGDSALYFCASSVTADSYEQYFGPGTRLTVT.